This T cell receptor beta chain is drawn from a study of T cell responses to AZD1222 COVID-19 vaccine (dated by TCRdb to 2020 to 2023). In the study overall: Because spike-specific TCR depth and breadth did not differ between the two schedules, AZD1222 recipients who got a second dose at roughly 4 weeks were pooled with those who got a second dose at roughly 12 weeks. Enrollment into the trials was organized by age into subgroups of 18-55, 56-69 and 70-plus years, and those subgroups contained approximately 150, 30 and 60 TCR-sequenced participants, respectively. TCR sequencing was performed for 230 to 250 trial participants, of whom 207 were given two doses of AZD1222 and around 26 were given two doses of MenACWY control vaccine. Broader findings and caveats from the paper: CD4 TCRs associated with the vaccine covered the entire spike protein, and the dominant responses were in regions 160-218 and 743-854. Conclusions about previously exposed vaccinees were limited because only 6 or 7 AZD1222 recipients were SARS-CoV-2 seropositive at baseline. Because no day 14 peak-response samples were available, the repertoires could be characterized only after the peak T cell response. After two AZD1222 doses, both the breadth and the depth of spike-specific TCRs were significantly higher than at day 0 and than in MenACWY recipients. Most participants were white British and females outnumbered males, and the authors suggested that clonal diversity may have been underestimated. Nearly half of unique spike-specific TCRs reportedly recognized epitopes outside regions mutated in the B.1.351 and B.1.1.7 variants. In the small 56-69-year group, the increase in depth fell short of significance, most likely because of low power.

Note on this clone: Which antigen it targets is not known. No base quality values were provided; no much bigger clone lies one nucleotide off.

The CDR3 regions of human TCRbeta chains were analyzed by immunosequencing. The original pipeline was this. Repertoire TCRs were matched against a reference library of SARS-CoV-2-specific TCRs generated with the MIRA antigen-specificity platform. Breadth meant the fraction of unique TCRs that were SARS-CoV-2-associated, whereas depth meant the fraction of total T cells that were SARS-CoV-2-associated. Using the MIRA data, each spike-specific TCR was assigned both to the spike region to which the TCR was reactive and to a CD4 or CD8 class. Log10-transformed breadth and depth values were compared by one-way ANOVA with Sidak's multiple comparisons tests. The table comes from immuneACCESS by way of TCRdb, which keeps in-frame sequences with V and J called. Part of the clones is missing from these tables; in studies checked, under half for an unresolved V gene and the rest for unknown reasons. From that table come the V and J calls and clone size; the DNA was used to work out D and trimming. Present in this sample are 95,000 or so clones, 70% to 90% of which were seen just once. The ten largest clonotypes hold less than 3% of the sample.

Reading from cysteine to phenylalanine, the CDR3 counts 14 amino acids. Only the CDR3 region is kept as DNA, spanning 42 bases read in frame from base 1. A distance of 17 bases separates the germline ends of V and J, which lose 5 bases and 7 bases respectively. Based on the germline V gene (reference sequence), the CDR1 and CDR2 sequences are LNHDA and SQIVND. The label giving this sample's time point can be read as: baseline before first vaccination. The vaccinee samples were drawn from two UK trials, COV001 and COV002, one of which was a single-blind randomized controlled phase 2/3 trial testing AZD1222 (ChAdOx1 nCoV-19) in healthy adults. For TCRbeta chain sequencing, PBMC samples were collected from trial participants at day 0 and at day 28 after the second dose.

Here the sequenced sample was peripheral blood, taken on day 0 of AZD1222 vaccination. The clonotype was recovered from an adult in good health. The sequence joins TRBV19 to TRBJ1-2; a tentative D match to TRBD1 spans 6 bases. In nucleotides, the sequence is TGTGCCAGTAGTCTTCCGGGAGGGGGAAGTGGCTACACCTTC. Translated, this is CASSLPGGGSGYTF.